The 17 T cell receptor beta chains below were found in one sample sequenced in a study of T-cell reconstitution after alpha-beta-depleted transplantation in children. TCRbeta library construction was performed incorporating unique molecular identifiers. TCRdb reprocessed the PCR reads via MiXCR and lists one record per CDR3 protein. The sample carries approximately 980,000 distinct CDR3 sequences, about 29% recorded once. The starting material was PBMCs, mostly from graft donor cells, obtained 360 days after TCRalphabeta/CD19-depleted stem cell transplant. Every receptor here comes from a boy younger than two who had a stem cell transplant for SCID, so the T cells may come from the graft donor.

This clonotype was picked up a small number of times. The gene calls are TRBV9 and TRBJ2-5; possible D gene TRBD2, 6 bases. Per germline, CDR1 SGDLS and CDR2 YYNGEE. Between the trimmed V and J ends, which lost 4 bases and 5 bases, there was a span of 21 bases. The CDR3 runs to 16 residues. In DNA form, the CDR3 reads TGTGCCAGCAGCCCAGGATTGGGGGGAGGAGGGGAGACCCAGTACTTC. This translates into CASSPGLGGGGETQYF.

The J gene is TRBJ2-5, the V gene TRBV28, with 10 bases matching TRBD2. With V trimmed by 2 bases and J by 3 bases, 9 bases remained unmatched. Germline CDR1 MDHEN, CDR2 SYDVKM. CDR3 length: 17 amino acids. This CDR3 is CASSLGRLAGLKETQYF. CDR3 DNA: TGTGCCAGCAGTTTAGGCAGACTAGCGGGTTTAAAAGAGACCCAGTACTTC.

This clonotype came up a few times. The chain is built from TRBV5-1 and TRBJ2-5; 10 bases fit TRBD2. CDR1 is SGHRS, CDR2 YFSETQ, per germline. The CDR3 sequence is 15 residues long. Trimming at V came to 4 bases and at J to 0 bases, leaving 3 bases not matched to a gene. As DNA, the CDR3 is TGCGCCAGCAGCCGAGCGGGGGGGTACCAAGAGACCCAGTACTTC. It yields the protein CASSRAGGYQETQYF.

V gene TRBV19 combines with J gene TRBJ1-5; unclear D gene. The V end was cut by 3 bases, the J end by 3 bases, with 18 bases between. The CDR3 has 17 residues. Germline assignment: CDR1 LNHDA and CDR2 SQIVND (reference sequence). As DNA, the CDR3 is TGTGCCAGTAGTATGGGCAGGTCCTCTCCCTTCAATCAGCCCCAGCATTTT. It specifies CASSMGRSSPFNQPQHF.

This chain joins TRBV20-1 and TRBJ2-1; D might be TRBD2 (5 bases). Per the germline V gene, CDR1 is DFQATT and CDR2 is SNEGSKA (reference sequence). The V end lost 6 bases, the J end lost 0 bases, and 15 bases lay between the germline ends. The CDR3 covers 15 residues. CDR3 bases: TGCAGTGCCGATTCGGGAAGAAGCTCCTACAATGAGCAGTTCTTC. Translated: CSADSGRSSYNEQFF.

This clonotype was counted many times. V is TRBV5-1 and J is TRBJ2-2; 10 positions agree with TRBD1. Germline assignment: CDR1 SGHRS and CDR2 YFSETQ. This CDR3 comprises 15 residues. The trim removed 4 bases at V and 5 bases at J, leaving 5 bases unmatched. CDR3: CASSPGQGGTGELFF. The CDR3 DNA follows: TGCGCCAGCAGCCCCGGACAGGGGGGGACCGGGGAGCTGTTTTTT.

The chain recombines TRBV4-2 with TRBJ2-1; D perhaps matches TRBD1 (5 bases). There are 16 residues in the CDR3. V lost 1 base and J 0 bases, leaving 10 bases between the germline ends. Germline CDR1 reads LGHNA; CDR2 reads YNFKEQ. The CDR3 nucleotides read TGTGCCAGCAGCCAAGGGCAGGGAAGCTCCTACAATGAGCAGTTCTTC. This sequence encodes CASSQGQGSSYNEQFF.

V gene TRBV5-1 combines with J gene TRBJ1-1; the D is unclear. The CDR3 is made up of 14 amino acids. V lost 0 bases, J lost 1 base, and 7 bases lay in between. Germline loops: CDR1 SGHRS, CDR2 YFSETQ. The CDR3 region is CASSLAAANTEAFF. The CDR3 nucleotides are TGCGCCAGCAGCTTGGCGGCCGCGAACACTGAAGCTTTCTTT.

This clonotype was detected a few times. The rearrangement uses TRBV4-3 and TRBJ2-3; the match to TRBD2 covers 8 bases. The CDR3 has 17 residues. V lost 2 bases, J lost 0 bases, and 7 bases stayed unmatched. Germline CDR1 is LGHNA and CDR2 is YSLEER. CDR3 residues: CASSQMGGGQSTDTQYF. The CDR3 nucleotides are TGCGCCAGCAGCCAAATGGGCGGGGGGCAAAGCACAGATACGCAGTATTTT.

CDR3 DNA sequence: TGCAGTGCTAGAGATGGAGGGAGACTAGCGCGGGGAGAGACCCAGTACTTC. Protein sequence: CSARDGGRLARGETQYF. This chain connects TRBV20-1 to TRBJ2-5; the match to TRBD2 covers 8 bases. V lost 0 bases to trimming and J lost 4 bases; unmatched junction nucleotides: 13. The germline V gene has CDR1 DFQATT and CDR2 SNEGSKA (reference sequence). The CDR3 totals 17 residues.

This clonotype was counted a few times. The CDR3 protein is CSAAGQGARGSNQPQHF. DNA of the CDR3: TGCAGTGCTGCGGGACAGGGGGCGAGGGGGAGCAATCAGCCCCAGCATTTT. The chain combines TRBV20-1 with TRBJ1-5; 12 bases are shared with TRBD1. The V gene's germline CDR1 is DFQATT and CDR2 SNEGSKA (reference sequence). Unmatched junction bases numbered 9, after V lost 5 bases and J lost 1 base. The CDR3 has 17 residues.

The chain is built from TRBV3-1 and TRBJ2-7, with D tentatively TRBD2 (5 bases). V lost 3 bases, J lost 7 bases, and 22 bases lay in between. CDR1 LGHDT and CDR2 YNNKEL come from the germline V gene (reference sequence). The CDR3 length is 16 residues. Written as DNA, the CDR3 is TGTGCCAGCAGCCACCTGCCTAGCCCCTATGATGGGGAGCAGTACTTC. It specifies CASSHLPSPYDGEQYF.

This clonotype was seen only a few times. The chain recombines TRBV28 with TRBJ2-7, with a weak D call TRBD2 (6 bases). There are 15 residues in the CDR3. Trimming removed 5 bases at V and 2 bases at J, with 16 bases between. The germline CDR1 and CDR2 sequences are MDHEN and SYDVKM. The CDR3 sequence: CASSPRLGAPYEQYF. CDR3 DNA: TGTGCCAGCAGTCCCCGACTAGGGGCGCCCTACGAGCAGTACTTC.

This clonotype was observed a handful of times. The gene calls are TRBV6-5 and TRBJ2-7; 7 bases align to TRBD1. The V gene end was trimmed by 4 bases and the J gene end by 3 bases; junction bases not matched to a gene: 6. The CDR3 has 14 residues. CDR1 is MNHEY and CDR2 is SVGAGI in the germline V gene. The CDR3 region has the DNA TGTGCCAGCAGTTTACAGGGGAAAATCTACGAGCAGTACTTC. Residues: CASSLQGKIYEQYF.

The chain couples TRBV5-1 to TRBJ1-1, with a weak D call TRBD1 (6 bases). Trimming stripped 1 base from V and 0 bases from J, with 10 bases between. Germline V gene sequence: CDR1 SGHRS, CDR2 YFSETQ. The CDR3 contains 15 residues. The CDR3 nucleotides read TGCGCCAGCAGCTTGAAGGACAGCATGAACACTGAAGCTTTCTTT. This codes for CASSLKDSMNTEAFF.

In its sample, this clonotype was seen a few times. The V and J genes are TRBV20-1 and TRBJ2-3; TRBD1 matches 8 bases. The CDR3 has 15 amino acids. CDR1 and CDR2 (germline): DFQATT, SNEGSKA (reference sequence). V was clipped by 0 bases and J by 2 bases; unmatched bases: 4. Here the CDR3 DNA reads TGCAGTGCTAGAGACCCGGACAGGGCCACAGATACGCAGTATTTT. Protein product: CSARDPDRATDTQYF.

This clonotype was observed a few times. V is TRBV9 and J is TRBJ2-2; D gene uncertain. This CDR3 is built from 14 residues. V lost 5 bases to trimming and J lost 0 bases, with 8 bases between them. Per germline, CDR1 SGDLS and CDR2 YYNGEE. Written as DNA, the CDR3 is TGTGCCAGCAGGGAGAACGCGAACACCGGGGAGCTGTTTTTT. Translating it yields CASRENANTGELFF.